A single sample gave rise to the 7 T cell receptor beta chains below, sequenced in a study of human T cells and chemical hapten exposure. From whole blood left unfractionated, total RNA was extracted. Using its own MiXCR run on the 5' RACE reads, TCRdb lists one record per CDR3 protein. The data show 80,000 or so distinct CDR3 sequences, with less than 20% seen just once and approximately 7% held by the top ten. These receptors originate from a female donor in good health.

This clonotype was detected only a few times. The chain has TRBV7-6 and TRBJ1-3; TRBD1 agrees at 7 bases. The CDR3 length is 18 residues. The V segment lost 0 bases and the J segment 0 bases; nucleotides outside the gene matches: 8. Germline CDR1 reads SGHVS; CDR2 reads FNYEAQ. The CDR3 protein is CASSLAPGQTTSGNTIYF. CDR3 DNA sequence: TGTGCCAGCAGCTTAGCTCCGGGACAGACAACCTCTGGAAACACCATATATTTT. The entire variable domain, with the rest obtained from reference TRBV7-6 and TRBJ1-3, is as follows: GAGVSQSPRYKVTKRGQDVALRCDPISGHVSLYWYRQALGQGPEFLTYFNYEAQQDKSGLPNDRFSAERPEGSISTLTIQRTEQRDSAMYRCASSLAPGQTTSGNTIYFGEGSWLTVV.

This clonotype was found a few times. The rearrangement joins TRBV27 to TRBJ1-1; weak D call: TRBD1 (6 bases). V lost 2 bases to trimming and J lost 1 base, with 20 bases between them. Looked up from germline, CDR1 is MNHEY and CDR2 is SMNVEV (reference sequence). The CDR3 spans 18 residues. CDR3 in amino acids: CASSLKSLQGGPNTEAFF. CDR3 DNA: TGTGCCAGCAGTTTAAAATCCCTTCAAGGGGGGCCGAACACTGAAGCTTTCTTT.

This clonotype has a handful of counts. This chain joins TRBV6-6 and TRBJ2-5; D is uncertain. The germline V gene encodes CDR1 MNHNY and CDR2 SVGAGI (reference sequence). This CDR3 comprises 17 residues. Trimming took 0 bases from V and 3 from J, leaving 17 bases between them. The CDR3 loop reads CASSYSNRASKEETQYF. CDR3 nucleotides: TGTGCCAGCAGTTACTCTAATCGGGCGTCGAAAGAAGAGACCCAGTACTTC.

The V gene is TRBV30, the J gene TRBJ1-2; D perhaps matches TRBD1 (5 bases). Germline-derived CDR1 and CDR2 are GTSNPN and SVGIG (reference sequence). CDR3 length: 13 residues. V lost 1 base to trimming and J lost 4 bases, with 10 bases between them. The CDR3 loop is CAWSAGGVYGYTF. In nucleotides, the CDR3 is TGTGCCTGGAGTGCCGGGGGTGTCTATGGCTACACCTTC.

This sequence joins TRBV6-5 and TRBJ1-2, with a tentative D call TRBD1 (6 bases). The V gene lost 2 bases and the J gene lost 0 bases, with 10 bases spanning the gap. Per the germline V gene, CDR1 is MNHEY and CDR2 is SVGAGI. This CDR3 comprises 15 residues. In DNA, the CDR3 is TGTGCCAGCAGTTACGGACAGTCGACTAACTATGGCTACACCTTC. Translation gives CASSYGQSTNYGYTF.

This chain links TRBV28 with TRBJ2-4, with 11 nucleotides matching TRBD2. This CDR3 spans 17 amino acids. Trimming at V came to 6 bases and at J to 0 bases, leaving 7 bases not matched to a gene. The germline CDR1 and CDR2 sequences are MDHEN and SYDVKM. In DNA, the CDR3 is TGTGCCAGCAGAATAACCGGGACTAGCGGAGCCAAAAACATTCAGTACTTC. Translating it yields CASRITGTSGAKNIQYF.

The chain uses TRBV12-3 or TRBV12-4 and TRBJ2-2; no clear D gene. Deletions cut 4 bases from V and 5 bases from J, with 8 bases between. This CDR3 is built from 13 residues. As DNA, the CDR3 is TGTGCCAGCAGTTCAACGTCGACCGGGGAGCTGTTTTTT. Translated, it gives CASSSTSTGELFF.